This T cell receptor (beta chain) was obtained from a study of sequential checkpoint blockade in melanoma. CDR1 and CDR2 (germline): SEHNR, FQNEAQ (reference sequence). This CDR3 is 14 amino acids long. Trimming took off 5 bases at V and 2 bases at J, with 12 bases between the two ends. TCRdb's table, derived via immunoSEQ multiplex PCR, lists solely in-frame clones and lacks some. The table has more than 10,000 clones, 82% seen once. Treatment denoted: randomized to nivolumab then ipilimumab (arm A) or the reverse (arm B). The V gene is TRBV7-9, the J gene TRBJ2-5; D is ambiguous. The TCR was taken from a human donor with melanoma. This specimen was CD8+ T cells sorted from blood (inferred from file names), taken from a patient given nivolumab and ipilimumab in sequence. CDR3 sequence: CASSQPASQETQYF. The CDR3 coding sequence is TGTGCCAGCAGCCAACCCGCTAGTCAAGAGACCCAGTACTTC.